The 9 T cell receptor beta chains given below trace back to one sample, sequenced in a study of blood T cell repertoires in COVID-19. Clones were sequenced by immunoSEQ multiplex PCR, and TCRdb holds only the in-frame ones, with some missing. This table holds 90,000 to 120,000 clones, around 82% found once. The sequenced sample consisted of peripheral blood. Receptors were obtained from a human donor in a cohort sampled during active COVID-19.

The V and J genes are TRBV6-6 and TRBJ1-5; tentatively, D is TRBD1 (5 bases). The germline V gene encodes CDR1 MNHNY and CDR2 SVGAGI (reference sequence). The CDR3 has 13 amino acids. Trimming cost V 2 bases and J 4 bases, with 6 bases left between them. CDR3 DNA sequence: TGTGCCAGCAGTTACGGGGGGAATCAGCCCCAGCATTTT. This translates into CASSYGGNQPQHF.

This chain uses TRBV6-2 or TRBV6-3 with TRBJ2-7, with 8 nucleotides matching TRBD1. The CDR3 runs 14 residues. The germline V gene has CDR1 MNHEY and CDR2 SVGEGT. J gave up 4 bases and V 6 bases, and 8 bases lay outside the gene matches. CDR3 sequence reads: CASSPQGARYEQYV. As DNA, the CDR3 is TGTGCCAGCAGCCCCCAGGGGGCAAGGTACGAGCAGTACGTC.

The J gene is TRBJ1-3, the V gene TRBV19; 10 bases match TRBD1. Germline V lookup: CDR1 LNHDA, CDR2 SQIVND (reference sequence). CDR3 size: 14 residues. Trimming took 8 bases from V and 5 from J; bases not matched to a gene: 6. This CDR3 reads CASFDRGLRNTIYF. CDR3 DNA: TGTGCCAGTTTCGACAGGGGGCTTCGAAACACCATATATTTT.

This clone was picked up a small number of times. The gene calls are TRBV5-1 and TRBJ2-7, with D perhaps matching TRBD2 (5 bases). Germline V gene sequence: CDR1 SGHRS, CDR2 YFSETQ. The V gene lost 4 bases and the J gene lost 6 bases, with 14 bases spanning the gap. CDR3 length: 13 amino acids. The CDR3 spells CASSPGRGGEQYV. The DNA for the CDR3 is TGCGCCAGCAGCCCCGGACGAGGAGGCGAGCAGTACGTC.

The gene calls are TRBV27 and TRBJ1-5, with D possibly TRBD1 on 6 matching bases. V was clipped by 0 bases and J by 3 bases, with 9 bases between them. Germline CDR1 and CDR2: MNHEY and SMNVEV (reference sequence). This CDR3 contains 15 residues. CDR3 sequence (DNA): TGTGCCAGCAGTTTATCCAGGGGAGTCAATCAGCCCCAGCATTTT. It is translated as CASSLSRGVNQPQHF.

The rearrangement joins TRBV12-5 to TRBJ2-1, with TRBD2 identical over 11 bases. V gave up 0 bases and J gave up 6 bases; unmatched junction bases: 7. CDR1 LGHNT and CDR2 FRNRAP come from the germline V gene. This CDR3 has 17 residues. CDR3 protein: CASGLVAGSGRGNEQFF. CDR3 nucleotide sequence: TGTGCTAGTGGTTTGGTAGCTGGTAGCGGGAGGGGCAATGAGCAGTTCTTC.

This sequence joins TRBV3-1 (or the pseudogene TRBV3-2) and TRBJ1-2, with D perhaps matching TRBD1 (6 bases). V lost 0 bases to trimming and J lost 8 bases, with 10 bases between them. CDR1 and CDR2 from the germline V gene are LGHDT and YNNKEL (reference sequence). This CDR3 is 13 amino acids long. CDR3 in amino acids: CASSQDGGYGYTF. The CDR3 DNA sequence: TGTGCCAGCAGCCAAGATGGGGGCTACGGCTACACCTTC.

The rearrangement uses TRBV16 and TRBJ1-5, with a tentative D call TRBD1 (5 bases). The CDR3 is 15 amino acids. V shed 0 bases and J shed 7 bases, with 13 bases lying between them. Germline V gives CDR1 KGHSY, CDR2 FQNENV. CDR3 amino acids: CASSQSGEGYQPQHF. CDR3 nucleotides: TGTGCCAGCAGCCAATCAGGGGAGGGTTACCAGCCCCAGCATTTT.

The chain recombines TRBV7-2 with TRBJ2-5; possible D gene TRBD1, 6 bases. The V gene's germline CDR1 is SGHTA and CDR2 FQGNSA. The CDR3 length is 14 residues. Trimming removed 5 bases from V and 1 base from J, with 11 bases in between. The CDR3 coding sequence is TGTGCCAGCAGCCAAACAGGGTCCCAAGAGACCCAGTACTTC. Protein sequence: CASSQTGSQETQYF.